Presented here are 22 T cell receptor beta chains from one specimen sequenced in a study of immune heterogeneity within non-small cell lung tumors. Template input was genomic DNA from bulk tumor (around 600 ng per sample). Biopsies that were spaced far apart were taken, several per primary tumor, during surgery. Curative operations were performed on patients who had untreated, newly diagnosed non-small cell lung cancer. TCR beta CDR3 amplification used multiplex PCR with 32 V and 13 J primers. TCRdb reprocessed the multiplex PCR reads with MiXCR, giving one entry per CDR3 protein. This table holds 20,000 to 25,000 distinct CDR3 sequences, more than 25% found once. Specimen: lung tumor tissue. These TCRs come from a man aged 40-49 years with non-small cell lung cancer.

This clonotype was seen ten or more times. The genes are TRBV6-1 and TRBJ2-7; 7 bases agree with TRBD1. With 6 bases clipped from V and 4 bases from J, the junction kept 3 bases outside the gene matches. The CDR3 runs to 12 residues. Looked up from germline, CDR1 is MNHNS and CDR2 is SASEGT. CDR3 in amino acids: CASSTQGYEQYF. The CDR3 bases are TGTGCCAGCAGCACACAGGGGTACGAGCAGTACTTC.

Remarks on this clonotype: An end of the junction differs from the germline gene, which may be a read error. The V and J genes are TRBV6-1 and TRBJ1-2; D is unclear. Looked up from germline, CDR1 is MNHNS and CDR2 is SASEGT. CDR3 size: 11 residues. The CDR3 region has the DNA TGTGCCAGAAGTAGGAACTATCGCTACACCTTC. Its translation is CARSRNYRYTF.

The chain links TRBV6-2 or TRBV6-3 to TRBJ2-7, with D tentatively TRBD1 (6 bases). Looked up from germline, CDR1 is MNHEY and CDR2 is SVGEGT. Trimming removed 6 bases from V and 4 bases from J, with 19 bases in between. There are 15 residues in the CDR3. CDR3 region: CASRRGPGTKYEQYF. The CDR3, as DNA: TGTGCCAGCAGAAGGGGCCCCGGGACAAAGTACGAGCAGTACTTC.

There are many counts of this clonotype. The chain uses TRBV12-3 or TRBV12-4 and TRBJ1-2; 8 bases are shared with TRBD1. V lost 7 bases to trimming and J lost 4 bases; unmatched junction nucleotides: 8. The CDR3 length is 14 residues. The CDR3: CASNSDRVGYGYTF. In nucleotides, the CDR3 is TGTGCCAGCAATTCGGACAGGGTGGGCTATGGCTACACCTTC.

Notes on this clonotype: A clone one base away is much larger, so this may be a read error. The rearrangement links TRBV7-2 to TRBJ2-3; D is unclear. Trimming removed 7 bases from V and 1 base from J, with 18 bases in between. Germline lookup yields CDR1 SGHTA and CDR2 FQGNSA. This CDR3 comprises 16 residues. In DNA form, the CDR3 reads TGTGCCAGCACCAGGTCTGGCGGTTCTTGCACAGATACGCAGTATTTT. Its translation: CASTRSGGSCTDTQYF.

This clonotype came up once. A much larger clone lies one base from this, so it may be a read error. For the CDR3, the DNA is TGTGCCAGCAGTGAAGTAGTGGGGTCAAATTCACCCCTCCACTTT. This translates into CASSEVVGSNSPLHF. The V gene is TRBV6-1, the J gene TRBJ1-6; D call uncertain. The CDR3 extends over 15 amino acids. Germline V gene data show CDR1 as MNHNS and CDR2 as SASEGT. The V gene lost 1 base and the J gene lost 7 bases, with 11 bases spanning the gap.

This clonotype appeared a few times. DNA for the CDR3: TGTGCCAGCAGCCGGACTCTACGAGAGACCCAGTACTTC. Protein product: CASSRTLRETQYF. The chain carries TRBV12-3 or TRBV12-4 and TRBJ2-5; tentatively, D is TRBD2 (5 bases). The V gene lost 6 bases and the J gene lost 4 bases, with 12 bases spanning the gap. The CDR3 covers 13 residues.

A remark on this clonotype: It may be a read error: a sequence one base away is much more abundant. The chain employs TRBV6-2 or TRBV6-3 and TRBJ1-4; D is uncertain. The CDR3 has 16 amino acids. Trimming pared 5 bases from V and 2 bases from J, leaving 15 bases between. From germline, CDR1 is MNHEY and CDR2 SVGEGT. This CDR3 is CASSGRQLGTNEKLFF. The CDR3 region has the DNA TGTGCCAGCAGTGGCCGGCAACTGGGTACTAATGAAAAACTGTTTTTT.

This clonotype came up many times. The CDR3 bases are TGTGCCAGCAGCTCACAGGGTAATGAGCAGTTCTTC. It codes for CASSSQGNEQFF. The chain recombines TRBV5-4 with TRBJ2-1, with D perhaps matching TRBD1 (6 bases). The germline V gene has CDR1 SGHNT and CDR2 YYREEE (reference sequence). Trimming removed 3 bases at V and 7 bases at J, with 8 bases between. This CDR3 spans 12 amino acids.

This clonotype was recorded only once. This may be a read error, as it is one base from a much larger clone. The rearrangement uses TRBV4-1 and TRBJ2-7, with a possible D match to TRBD2 (5 bases). Per the germline V gene, CDR1 is MGHRA and CDR2 is YSYEKL. CDR3 length: 15 residues. In DNA, the CDR3 is TGCGCCAACAGCCAAGGAACCGGGGTAGCCTACGAGCAGTACTTC. This sequence encodes CANSQGTGVAYEQYF.

This clonotype was detected many times. The chain combines TRBV7-2 with TRBJ2-7; D ambiguous. V lost 5 bases, J lost 3 bases, and 5 bases lay in between. CDR1 is SGHTA and CDR2 is FQGNSA in the germline V gene. The CDR3 consists of 11 residues. CDR3 region: CASSRFYEQYF. The CDR3 DNA reads TGTGCCAGCAGCCGATTCTACGAGCAGTACTTC.

V and J are TRBV3-1 and TRBJ2-3; possible D gene TRBD2, 6 bases. Looked up from germline, CDR1 is LGHDT and CDR2 is YNNKEL (reference sequence). The CDR3 is made up of 16 amino acids. V dropped 3 bases and J dropped 1 base, with 14 bases sitting between them. This CDR3 reads CASSQPAGLGTDTQYF. The CDR3 DNA reads as TGTGCCAGCAGCCAGCCGGCGGGGTTGGGCACAGATACGCAGTATTTT.

V gene TRBV7-2 combines with J gene TRBJ2-5; D is undetermined. V lost 3 bases to trimming and J lost 5 bases, with 10 bases between them. Germline V gives CDR1 SGHTA, CDR2 FQGNSA. The CDR3 covers 13 residues. CDR3 amino acids: CASSFTPAETQYF. The CDR3 region has the DNA TGTGCCAGCAGCTTCACCCCTGCTGAGACCCAGTACTTC.

The chain uses TRBV11-3 and TRBJ2-2; the D gene is possibly TRBD2 (6 bases). There are 15 residues in the CDR3. The germline V and J ends were trimmed by 5 bases and 4 bases, with 14 bases remaining between them. Looked up from germline, CDR1 is SGHNT and CDR2 is YENEEA. CDR3: CASSKVVGGTGELFF. CDR3 DNA: TGTGCCAGCAGCAAAGTGGTCGGGGGCACCGGGGAGCTGTTTTTT.

This clonotype was observed at least ten times. The chain links TRBV6-2 or TRBV6-3 to TRBJ2-7, with a tentative D call TRBD2 (7 bases). CDR1 is MNHEY and CDR2 is SVGEGT in the germline V gene. Trimming removed 7 bases at V and 6 bases at J, with 19 bases between. The CDR3 length is 14 residues. The CDR3 nucleotides read TGTGCCAGCAATGATAGGGGGGGGAGTTCCGAGCAGTACTTC. Its translation: CASNDRGGSSEQYF.

Many counts were recorded for this clonotype. The chain joins TRBV30 to TRBJ2-3; D is uncertain. Germline V lookup: CDR1 GTSNPN, CDR2 SVGIG (reference sequence). V dropped 2 bases and J dropped 8 bases, with 8 bases sitting between them. The CDR3 loop spans 11 amino acids. In DNA, the CDR3 is TGTGCCTGGAGTCCCCTAGGTACGCAGTATTTT. Its protein product is CAWSPLGTQYF.

This clonotype has ten or more counts. CDR3 DNA: TGTGCCAGCAGTCCGGAGGGGACAGGGATAAGCGAGCAGTACTTC. Protein product: CASSPEGTGISEQYF. The chain carries TRBV12-3 or TRBV12-4 and TRBJ2-7, with 9 positions matching TRBD1. The trim removed 5 bases at V and 6 bases at J, leaving 11 bases unmatched. The CDR3 length is 15 residues.

This clonotype showed up just a few times. This chain links TRBV19 with TRBJ1-1; 7 bases align to TRBD1. After removal of 9 bases from V and 1 base from J, the junction contained 8 bases not matched to a gene. CDR1 is LNHDA, CDR2 SQIVND, per germline (reference sequence). The CDR3 contains 14 residues. CDR3 sequence: CASWRGTENTEAFF. The CDR3 DNA reads as TGTGCCAGCTGGCGGGGGACAGAGAACACTGAAGCTTTCTTT. Full variable domain (remainder filled in from reference TRBV19 and TRBJ1-1): DGGITQSPKYLFRKEGQNVTLSCEQNLNHDAMYWYRQDPGQGLRLIYYSQIVNDFQKGDIAEGYSVSREKKESFPLTVTSAQKNPTAFYLCASWRGTENTEAFFGQGTRLTVV.

Note on this clonotype: A much larger clone lies a single base off, so this may be a read error. The chain couples TRBV2 to TRBJ1-5; D gene unclear. This CDR3 contains 14 residues. Germline CDR1 reads SNHLY; CDR2 reads FYNNEI. This CDR3 is CASSDRRLNQHQHF. CDR3 bases: TGTGCCAGCAGTGACCGGAGGTTGAATCAGCACCAGCATTTT.

This clonotype has just a few counts. This chain uses TRBV19 with TRBJ2-5; maybe TRBD1 (6 bases). V lost 3 bases and J lost 5, with 16 bases in between. Germline values: CDR1 LNHDA, CDR2 SQIVND (reference sequence). This CDR3 comprises 15 residues. CDR3 in amino acids: CASSIFPPGVETQYF. In DNA form, the CDR3 reads TGTGCCAGTAGTATCTTCCCTCCAGGGGTTGAGACCCAGTACTTC.

A word on this clonotype: A much more abundant neighbour one base away suggests this may be a read error. Here the CDR3 omits its conserved ending phenylalanine or tryptophan, so a read error is the likely source. The chain recombines TRBV3-1 with TRBJ1-3; no firm D call. Looked up from germline, CDR1 is LGHDT and CDR2 is YNNKEL (reference sequence). The CDR3 is 14 residues long. Trimming shortened V by 4 bases and J by 3 bases, and 10 bases separated the two germline ends. CDR3 nucleotide sequence: TGTGCCAGCAGCCCCAGAAGTGGTGGAAACACCATATATTAT. Translated: CASSPRSGGNTIYY.

In the case of this clonotype: The junction and the germline gene differ at one end; a read error may be behind it. V is TRBV10-3 and J is TRBJ2-3, with TRBD2 matching 7 bases. Germline V gene sequence: CDR1 ENHRY, CDR2 SYGVKD. The CDR3 is 11 amino acids. Here the CDR3 reads CAIVAGPVLLF. Here the CDR3 DNA reads TGTGCCATCGTAGCGGGCCCCGTCCTACTTTTT.